The rows below give T cell receptor beta chains drawn from one sample of a study of identical twins. Each CDR3 protein gets one entry after TCRdb re-called the 5' RACE reads with MiXCR. The data hold 1.5 million to 2 million distinct CDR3 sequences, with 32% observed a single time. Sequencing input: cord blood. Receptors were obtained from a newborn girl in good health. The CDR3 runs from the conserved cysteine through the conserved F or W. Fields, in order: V gene, J gene, CDR3 length, CDR3 protein.

>TRBV4-1|TRBJ2-4|16
CASSQASNGYKNIQYF
>TRBV27|TRBJ1-6|16
CASSPGSPYYNSPLHF
>TRBV20-1|TRBJ2-3|14
CSARDRVGLDTQYF
>TRBV20-1|TRBJ1-2|15
CSAAHGGQGVYGYTF
>TRBV6-1|TRBJ1-4|12
CASMVGGEKLFF
>TRBV30|TRBJ2-7|14
CACSHRVSSYEQYF
>TRBV7-2|TRBJ2-3|18
CASSLGLAGGLSTDTQYF
>TRBV5-1|TRBJ2-3|14
CASRLAGGVDTQYF
>TRBV7-9|TRBJ2-4|15
CASSLGQGAENIQYF
>TRBV27|TRBJ1-2|15
CASSPSGQGTIGYTF
>TRBV11-2|TRBJ1-2|15
CASSLDRGTFYGYTF
>TRBV18|TRBJ2-1|20
CASSPLPSSGGPSSYNEQFF
>TRBV5-1|TRBJ2-1|17
CASSLGPSGASYNEQFF
>TRBV11-2|TRBJ2-1|16
CASSSLRDRVYNEQFF
>TRBV20-1|TRBJ2-3|12
CSAEFLPDTQYF
>TRBV6-5|TRBJ2-2|16
CASSSLSSGNTGELFF
>TRBV27|TRBJ2-5|17
CAGSLYPSGGGKETQYF
>TRBV3-1|TRBJ2-7|15
CASSQDKGLRGEQYF
>TRBV5-1|TRBJ2-7|15
CVSSSTNQRFYEQYF
>TRBV3-1|TRBJ2-3|16
CASSRLAGDLTDTQYF
>TRBV5-1|TRBJ2-1|15
CASSVLTSGYNEQFF
>TRBV29-1|TRBJ2-5|14
CSAQSGGMGETQYF
>TRBV6-1|.|15
CASSPIGVPTYEQYF
>TRBV20-1|TRBJ1-5|15
CSAREGRGSNQPQHF
>TRBV3-1|TRBJ1-5|17
CASSLGTGLYSNQPQHF
>TRBV20-1|TRBJ2-5|13
CSASMLAKETQYF
>TRBV24-1|TRBJ2-1|17
CATSDNPRGGSSYEQFF
>TRBV27|TRBJ2-1|14
CASTPGTSYNEQFF
>TRBV25-1|TRBJ1-1|14
CASSDPGASTEAFF
>TRBV7-9|TRBJ1-1|13
CASSLGTPDEAFF
>TRBV4-1|TRBJ2-1|17
CASGQDFTSGSLGEQFF
>TRBV13|.|12
CASSGVYNEQYF
>TRBV15|TRBJ1-1|15
CATSRGSTSDTEAFF
>TRBV7-9|TRBJ1-2|11
CASSLGRERTF
>TRBV2|TRBJ2-5|13
CASGRADQETQYF
>TRBV9|.|14
CASSPRTVPYEQYF
>TRBV14|TRBJ1-1|15
CASSPLAGSNTEAFF
>TRBV6-2/TRBV6-3|TRBJ1-5|15
CASSYSIGAGQPQHF
>TRBV20-1|TRBJ1-6|17
CSAPEQLTGILNSPLHF
>TRBV12-3/TRBV12-4|TRBJ2-1|15
CASSFSGASYNEQFF
>TRBV18|TRBJ2-3|17
CASSPRARLASTDTQYF
>TRBV28|TRBJ2-1|15
CASSSLGSGYNEQFF
>TRBV5-1|TRBJ2-3|15
CASRPQAPSTDTQYF
>TRBV20-1|TRBJ2-1|16
CSASELAGVGYNEQFF
>TRBV25-1|TRBJ2-7|15
CASSASASWSHEQYF
>TRBV20-1|TRBJ2-7|14
CSARGTGTGYEQYF
>TRBV20-1|TRBJ2-5|17
CSASIGTSGVSRETQYF
>TRBV28|TRBJ2-7|14
CASSWTGANYEQYF
>TRBV5-1|TRBJ1-5|13
CASSAPQGSPQHF
>TRBV3-1|TRBJ2-2|11
CASSHVRELFF
>TRBV28|TRBJ2-1|16
CASSFLGRGVSNEQFF
>TRBV25-1|TRBJ1-1|14
CASSESGGNTEAFF
>TRBV14|TRBJ2-5|15
CASSQVSVSQETQYF
>TRBV5-1|TRBJ2-7|19
CASSPIGTSGGPGTYEQYF
>TRBV6-2/TRBV6-3|.|16
CASSARTLLSYNEQYF